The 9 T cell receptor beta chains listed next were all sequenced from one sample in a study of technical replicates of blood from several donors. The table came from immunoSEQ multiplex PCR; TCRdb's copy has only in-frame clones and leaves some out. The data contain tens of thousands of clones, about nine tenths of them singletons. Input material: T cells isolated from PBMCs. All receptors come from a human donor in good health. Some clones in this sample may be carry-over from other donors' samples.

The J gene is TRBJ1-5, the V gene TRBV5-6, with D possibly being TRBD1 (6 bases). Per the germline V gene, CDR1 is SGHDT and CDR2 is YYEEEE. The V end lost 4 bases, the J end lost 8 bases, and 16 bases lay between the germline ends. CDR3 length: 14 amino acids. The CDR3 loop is CASSPWGGGKPQHF. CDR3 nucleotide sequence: TGTGCCAGCAGCCCGTGGGGGGGCGGGAAGCCCCAGCATTTT.

The chain's CDR3 is CASRTSGRAGNEQFF. The CDR3 coding sequence is TGTGCCAGTAGGACTAGCGGGAGGGCGGGGAATGAGCAGTTCTTC. This chain uses TRBV2 with TRBJ2-1, with 15 bases identical to TRBD2. Germline-derived CDR1 and CDR2 are SNHLY and FYNNEI. V lost 9 bases to trimming and J lost 7 bases; unmatched junction nucleotides: 7. The CDR3 contains 15 residues. Full variable domain (outside the CDR3, taken from reference TRBV2 and TRBJ2-1): EPEVTQTPSHQVTQMGQEVILRCVPISNHLYFYWYRQILGQKVEFLVSFYNNEISEKSEIFDDQFSVERPDGSNFTLKIRSTKLEDSAMYFCASRTSGRAGNEQFFGPGTRLTVL.

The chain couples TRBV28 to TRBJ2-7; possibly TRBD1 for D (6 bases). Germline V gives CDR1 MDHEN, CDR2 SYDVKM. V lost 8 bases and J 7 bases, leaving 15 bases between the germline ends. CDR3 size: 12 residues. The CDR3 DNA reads TGTGCCAGCGTAACAGGGATGGGAGAGCAGTACTTC. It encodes CASVTGMGEQYF. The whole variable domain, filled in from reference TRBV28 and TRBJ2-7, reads DVKVTQSSRYLVKRTGEKVFLECVQDMDHENMFWYRQDPGLGLRLIYFSYDVKMKEKGDIPEGYSVSREKKERFSLILESASTNQTSMYLCASVTGMGEQYFGPGTRLTVT.

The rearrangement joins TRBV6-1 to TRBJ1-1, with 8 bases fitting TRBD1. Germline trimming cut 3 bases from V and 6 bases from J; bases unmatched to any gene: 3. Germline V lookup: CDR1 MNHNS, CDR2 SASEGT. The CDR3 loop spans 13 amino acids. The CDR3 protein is CASSERQGSEAFF. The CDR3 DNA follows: TGTGCCAGCAGTGAGCGACAGGGGTCTGAAGCTTTCTTT.

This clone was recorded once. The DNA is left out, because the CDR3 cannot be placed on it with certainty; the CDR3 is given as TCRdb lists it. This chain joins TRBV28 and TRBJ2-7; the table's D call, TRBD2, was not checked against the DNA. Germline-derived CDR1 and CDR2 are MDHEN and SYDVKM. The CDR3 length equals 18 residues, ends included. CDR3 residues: CASSSSTSGRGSSYEQYF.

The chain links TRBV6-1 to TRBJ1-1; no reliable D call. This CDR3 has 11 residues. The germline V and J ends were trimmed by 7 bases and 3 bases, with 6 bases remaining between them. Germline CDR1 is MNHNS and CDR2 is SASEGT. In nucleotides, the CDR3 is TGTGCCAGCAAACGGTACACTGAAGCTTTCTTT. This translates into CASKRYTEAFF.

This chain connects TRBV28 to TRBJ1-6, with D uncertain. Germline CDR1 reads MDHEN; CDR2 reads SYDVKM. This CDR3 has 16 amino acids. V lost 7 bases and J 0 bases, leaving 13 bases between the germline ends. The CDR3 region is CASTDDGSSYNSPLHF. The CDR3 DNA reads TGTGCCAGCACGGATGACGGGAGCTCCTATAATTCACCCCTCCACTTT.

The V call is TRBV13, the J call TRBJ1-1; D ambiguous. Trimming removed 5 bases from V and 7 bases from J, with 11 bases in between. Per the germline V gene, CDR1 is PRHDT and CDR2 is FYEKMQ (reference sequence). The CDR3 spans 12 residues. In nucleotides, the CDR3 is TGTGCCAGCAGCGGAGTTCGGGGTGAAGCTTTCTTT. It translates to CASSGVRGEAFF. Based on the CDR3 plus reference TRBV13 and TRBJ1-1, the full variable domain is AAGVIQSPRHLIKEKRETATLKCYPIPRHDTVYWYQQGPGQDPQFLISFYEKMQSDKGSIPDRFSAQQFSDYHSELNMSSLELGDSALYFCASSGVRGEAFFGQGTRLTVV.

In DNA, the CDR3 is TGTGCCAGCAGTGAACCGGCGGTAGAGGTCGGCTACACCTTC. Translation gives CASSEPAVEVGYTF. The rearrangement joins TRBV6-1 to TRBJ1-2; D remains ambiguous. The CDR3 spans 14 residues. The V and J ends lost 2 bases and 8 bases respectively, with 15 bases between them. Germline V gives CDR1 MNHNS, CDR2 SASEGT.